This T cell receptor beta chain stems from a study of T cells after posttransplantation cyclophosphamide. On this clone: Its target is not known.

Deletions cut 8 bases from V and 8 bases from J, with 21 bases between. CDR1 LNHDA and CDR2 SQIVND come from the germline V gene (reference sequence). There are 14 residues in the CDR3. This table comes from immunoSEQ multiplex PCR, and its TCRdb copy is limited to in-frame clones, with some not included. Of about 5,900 clones in the sample, approximately 80% were seen once. Treatment was busulfan-fludarabine conditioning, a marrow graft, and cyclophosphamide on days +3 and +4. General observations from the study: Donor-recipient repertoire similarity was low at 1-2 months, rising over year one. Recipient CMV seropositivity and CMV reactivation strongly tracked TRB clonality. TRB overlap between skin or GI tissue T cells and blood was limited.

The material sequenced was CD4+ T cells sorted from blood, taken nearly 360 days after allogeneic stem cell transplant with posttransplant cyclophosphamide. The sequence was collected from a male patient aged 45-59 years who received an allogeneic stem cell transplant from a related donor and was CMV-positive. Some T cells may be provided by the graft donor. The genes are TRBV19 and TRBJ1-1; possibly TRBD1 for D (6 bases). Here the CDR3 reads CASETPGHSSEAFF. Written as DNA, the CDR3 is TGTGCCAGTGAGACCCCGGGACACTCTTCGGAAGCTTTCTTT.